The TCR beta chain under discussion was sequenced for a study of cytomegalovirus exposure and HLA in healthy donors. For the study at large: The approximately 710 first-cohort repertoires and the 110 or so validation repertoires shared the same platform, a later analysis reported. Study-wide points: The authors enumerated over 150 TCR beta chains as linked to cytomegalovirus. First-cohort TCR clusters were later found to tend to co-occur in the 90 to 150 validation repertoires. Usually a TCR sequence was rare, but some public TCRs were found in many donors.

Method: immunoSEQ multiplex PCR; TCRdb's copy keeps in-frame clones and lacks some. The table shows some 76,000 clones, with about 94% occurring only once. Comments on this clone: Its antigen is unknown.

There are 16 residues in the CDR3. After removal of 1 base from V and 2 bases from J, the junction contained 2 bases not matched to a gene. The germline V gene has CDR1 SGHTA and CDR2 FQGTGA. V and J are TRBV7-3 and TRBJ2-5, with 12 nucleotides matching TRBD2. Specimen: PBMCs. This clonotype was sampled from a young woman in good health and CMV-seronegative. CDR3 bases: TGTGCCAGCAGCTTAAACCTAGCGGGGGGGCAAGAGACCCAGTACTTC. Its translation: CASSLNLAGGQETQYF.